The present T cell receptor (beta chain) was sequenced within a study of cytomegalovirus exposure and HLA in healthy donors. Amplification used 60 Vbeta primers and 13 Jbeta primers. Generated by immunoSEQ multiplex PCR, the TCRdb table keeps only in-frame clones and is missing some. The sample carries around 150,000 clones, 60% to 85% recorded once. This CDR3 is built from 15 residues. CDR1 SGHDT and CDR2 YYEEEE come from the germline V gene. V lost 6 bases, J lost 3 bases, and 15 bases lay in between. J is TRBJ1-4 and V is TRBV5-6, with D tentatively TRBD1 (5 bases). The receptor was isolated from a man aged 50-60 years in good health and CMV-seropositive. Sequencing was done on a sample of PBMCs. The CDR3 DNA follows: TGTGCCAGCAACACCCTCCGGGACTCTAATGAAAAACTGTTTTTT. The encoded protein is CASNTLRDSNEKLFF.